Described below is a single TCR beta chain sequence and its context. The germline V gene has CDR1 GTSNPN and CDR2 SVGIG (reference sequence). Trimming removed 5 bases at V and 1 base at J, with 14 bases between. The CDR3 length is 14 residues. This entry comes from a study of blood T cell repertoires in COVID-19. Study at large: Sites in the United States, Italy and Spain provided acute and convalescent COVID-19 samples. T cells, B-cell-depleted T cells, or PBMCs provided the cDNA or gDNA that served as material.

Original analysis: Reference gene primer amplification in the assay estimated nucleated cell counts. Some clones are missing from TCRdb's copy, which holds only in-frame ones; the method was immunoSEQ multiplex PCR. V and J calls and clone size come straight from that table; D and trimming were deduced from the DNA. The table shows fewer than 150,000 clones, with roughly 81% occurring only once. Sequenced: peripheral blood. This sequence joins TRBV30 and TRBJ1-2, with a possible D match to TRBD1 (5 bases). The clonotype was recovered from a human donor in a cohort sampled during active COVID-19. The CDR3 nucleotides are TGTGCCTGGGGGCATAGGGGCGATAACTATGGCTACACCTTC. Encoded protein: CAWGHRGDNYGYTF.